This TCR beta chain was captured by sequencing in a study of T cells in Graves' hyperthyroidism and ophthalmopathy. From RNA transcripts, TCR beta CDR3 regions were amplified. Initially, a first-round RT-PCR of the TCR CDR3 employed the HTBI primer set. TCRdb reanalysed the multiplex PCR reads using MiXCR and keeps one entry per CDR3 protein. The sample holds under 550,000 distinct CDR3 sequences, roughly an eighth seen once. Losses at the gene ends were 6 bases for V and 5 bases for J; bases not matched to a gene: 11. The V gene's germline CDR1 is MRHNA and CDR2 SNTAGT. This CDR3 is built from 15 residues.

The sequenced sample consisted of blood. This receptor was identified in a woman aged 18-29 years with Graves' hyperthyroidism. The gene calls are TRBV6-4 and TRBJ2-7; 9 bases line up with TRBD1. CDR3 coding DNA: TGTGCCAGCAGCCAAGGGACAGGGTCAGCAGACGAGCAGTACTTC. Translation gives CASSQGTGSADEQYF.